Listed below are T cell receptor beta chains from one sample, sequenced in a study of OX40 agonist ivuxolimab in advanced cancers. TCRdb's copy holds only in-frame clones and misses some; the assay was immunoSEQ multiplex PCR. The data contain nearly 110,000 clones, 90% of them singletons. Sequencing was performed on CD4+ or CD8+ T cells sorted from blood, taken in a trial of the OX40 agonist ivuxolimab. The source is an adult with an advanced solid tumor such as melanoma, head and neck, liver or kidney cancer. The CDR3 runs from the conserved cysteine through the conserved F or W. The D gene is left open where the match is weak. Part of the rows lack a size; the others show once, few, many or a class for expanded clones.

j_call,v_call,d_call,clone_size,cdr3_nt,cdr3_aa
TRBJ2-3,TRBV6-6,.,.,TGTGCCAGCAGTGGGGGGGACAGAAGGATGGATACGCAGTATTTT,CASSGGDRRMDTQYF
TRBJ2-2,TRBV5-8,.,.,TGTGCCAGCACCGAACGGGATCAAACCGGGGAGCTGTTTTTT,CASTERDQTGELFF
TRBJ2-7,TRBV7-9,.,.,TGTGCCAGCAGCCCGACAGTAGCTCCCTACGAGCAGTACTTC,CASSPTVAPYEQYF
TRBJ1-1,TRBV30,.,.,TGTGCCTGGAGTGTACGGGAAGGTAAAGCTTTCTTT,CAWSVREGKAFF
TRBJ1-2,TRBV28,.,.,TGTGCCAGCAGGGTGAATACTAACTATGGCTACACCTTC,CASRVNTNYGYTF
TRBJ1-4,TRBV5-1,TRBD1,.,TGCGCCAGCAGCTCCAGGACAGGGGTTAGTGAAAAACTGTTTTTT,CASSSRTGVSEKLFF
TRBJ2-3,TRBV5-1,TRBD1,few,TGCGCCAGCAGGGAACAGGGGTCAATCACAGATACGCAGTATTTT,CASREQGSITDTQYF
TRBJ1-5,TRBV4-2,.,.,TGTGCCAGCAGCCAAGACGGGCAGGGAGATCAGCCCCAGCATTTT,CASSQDGQGDQPQHF
TRBJ1-6,TRBV5-6,TRBD1,.,TGTGCCAGCAGCTCCTTGGGACAGAGGGTTAATTCACCCCTCCACTTT,CASSSLGQRVNSPLHF
TRBJ2-2,TRBV6-1,.,.,TGTGCCAGCTTTTTATACAGGGCCACCGGGGAGCTGTTTTTT,CASFLYRATGELFF
TRBJ1-3,TRBV5-6,.,.,TGTGCCAGCAGCTTGCGTGGTGGTTATTCTGGAAACACCATATATTTT,CASSLRGGYSGNTIYF
TRBJ2-7,TRBV7-6,TRBD2,.,TGTGCCAGCAGAGGGGAGGGCGGGCGCGAGCAGTACTTC,CASRGEGGREQYF
TRBJ2-2,TRBV9,TRBD1,.,TGTGCCAGCAGCGTAGCGCAGGGGGCGGTGGGAACCGGGGAGCTGTTTTTT,CASSVAQGAVGTGELFF
TRBJ1-3,TRBV6-5,.,.,TGTGCCAGCAGTTACCGGGAGTTTGGAAACACCATATATTTT,CASSYREFGNTIYF
TRBJ2-5,TRBV6-6,.,.,TGTGCCAGCAACGGACAGCCGTACCAAGAGACCCAGTACTTC,CASNGQPYQETQYF
TRBJ1-3,TRBV9,.,few,TGTGCCAGCAGCGTTCAGCCAAACTCTGGAAACACCATATATTTT,CASSVQPNSGNTIYF
TRBJ2-5,TRBV4-3,TRBD1,.,TGCGCCAGCAGCTTGGTGGCAGGGGGCCAAGAGACCCAGTACTTC,CASSLVAGGQETQYF
TRBJ2-7,TRBV19,.,.,TGTGCCAGTAGTAAAGGACACTTAAGCTCCTACGAGCAGTACTTC,CASSKGHLSSYEQYF
TRBJ2-6,TRBV4-3,.,.,TGCGCCAGCAGCCAATCCATTGTCCGAGGGGATGGGGCCAACGTCCTGACTTTC,CASSQSIVRGDGANVLTF
TRBJ1-1,TRBV20-1,.,.,TGCAGTGCAACCGACAGGTGGAATGCTTTCTTT,CSATDRWNAFF
TRBJ1-1,TRBV12-5,.,.,TGTGCTAGTGGTTCACAGGGCAACACTGAAGCTTTCTTT,CASGSQGNTEAFF
TRBJ2-2,TRBV7-2,TRBD1,.,TGTGCCAGCAGCCGAGACAGGGGGCGCCCCGGGGAGCTGTTTTTT,CASSRDRGRPGELFF
TRBJ2-1,TRBV7-2,.,.,TGTGCCAGCAGCTTAGCAGGGAAAGTTATTAATGAGCAGTTCTTC,CASSLAGKVINEQFF
TRBJ1-2,TRBV9,.,.,TGTGCCAGCAGCGTGAGCGAATCTATTGTCTATGGCTACACCTTC,CASSVSESIVYGYTF
TRBJ1-6,TRBV6-5,TRBD1,.,TGTGCCAGCAGTGAGGGGACAGGGAATTCACCCCTCCACTTT,CASSEGTGNSPLHF
TRBJ2-4,TRBV18,.,once,TGTGCCAGCTCACCAGGAGGGGGAGCCAAAAACATTCAGTACTTC,CASSPGGGAKNIQYF
TRBJ1-5,TRBV6-5,.,.,TGTGCCAGCACACCCGGACACTATAGCAATCAGCCCCAGCATTTT,CASTPGHYSNQPQHF
TRBJ1-3,TRBV2,.,.,TGTGCCAGCAGTGAGGGACCGCGCTCTGGAAACACCATATATTTT,CASSEGPRSGNTIYF
TRBJ1-5,TRBV11-2,.,.,TGTGCCAGCAGCTTAGCCGGGGGCAATCAGCCCCAGCATTTT,CASSLAGGNQPQHF
TRBJ2-1,TRBV7-8,.,.,TGTGCCAGCAGCTTAGCCATTTCCTACAATGAGCAGTTCTTC,CASSLAISYNEQFF
TRBJ1-5,TRBV7-2,.,.,TGTGCCAGCAGCTTTAACAAGGGAAGCAATCAGCCCCAGCATTTT,CASSFNKGSNQPQHF
TRBJ1-5,TRBV4-3,.,.,TGCGCCAGCAGCCAAGAAATAGGTGGCAATCAGCCCCAGCATTTT,CASSQEIGGNQPQHF
TRBJ2-1,TRBV5-4,TRBD1,.,TGTGCCAGCAGCTTGGAAGGCAGGGGGCTCTACAATGAGCAGTTCTTC,CASSLEGRGLYNEQFF
TRBJ1-2,TRBV5-4,.,.,TGTGCCAGCAGCTTGGCCTCGCAGACAGTCTATGGCTACACCTTC,CASSLASQTVYGYTF
TRBJ2-7,TRBV21-1,.,.,TGTGCCAGCAGCAAAGTGAGCGGATCGTCCTACGAGCAGTACTTC,CASSKVSGSSYEQYF
TRBJ2-3,TRBV7-2,.,.,TGTGCCAGCAGCTTCTTTGAGGGAGATACGCAGTATTTT,CASSFFEGDTQYF
TRBJ1-4,TRBV29-1,.,.,TGCAGCGTTGATGGGGGTTCCGCGGCTAATGAAAAACTGTTTTTT,CSVDGGSAANEKLFF
TRBJ1-1,TRBV21-1,.,.,TGTGCCAGCAGCCCCCACGGGGGGATGAACACTGAAGCTTTCTTT,CASSPHGGMNTEAFF
TRBJ1-1,TRBV2,.,.,TGTGCCAGCAGTGAAAGACGGACCGACACTGAAGCTTTCTTT,CASSERRTDTEAFF
TRBJ1-2,TRBV11-2,.,.,TGTGCCAGCAGCTCCGGCATCGACGGCTACACCTTC,CASSSGIDGYTF
TRBJ2-2,TRBV5-4,.,once,TGTGCCAGCAGCTTGCCGGGGAACACCGGGGAGCTGTTTTTT,CASSLPGNTGELFF
TRBJ2-3,TRBV4-3,.,once,TGCGCCAGCAGCCAGGGACTGTGGGGCACAGATACGCAGTATTTT,CASSQGLWGTDTQYF
TRBJ2-7,TRBV7-9,.,.,TGTGCCAGCAGACCCCGGGGATCCTACGAGCAGTACTTC,CASRPRGSYEQYF
TRBJ2-5,TRBV27,.,.,TGTGCCAGCAGTCCCAACGGACAGCACGGGGAGACCCAGTACTTC,CASSPNGQHGETQYF
TRBJ1-2,TRBV27,.,.,TGTGCCAGCAGTTTATCCGGGGGGCTAGGGGGCTACACCTTC,CASSLSGGLGGYTF
TRBJ1-2,TRBV28,.,.,TGTGCCAGCAGCTTGGACCAGGGCTTTGGCTACACCTTC,CASSLDQGFGYTF
TRBJ2-7,TRBV5-1,TRBD2,.,TGCGCCAGCAGCACGGGAGGGGGAAGCTACGAGCAGTACTTC,CASSTGGGSYEQYF
TRBJ2-4,TRBV6-1,.,.,TGTGCCAGCAGTGAAGCGCTTCGGGCCAAAAACATTCAGTACTTC,CASSEALRAKNIQYF
TRBJ1-5,TRBV6-1,.,.,TGTGCCAGCAGTGAAAGTTCAGGGTTGGGTCAGCCCCAGCATTTT,CASSESSGLGQPQHF
TRBJ1-2,TRBV7-2,.,.,TGTGCCAGCAGCTTAGGGGCCGGAGGGTACTATGGCTACACCTTC,CASSLGAGGYYGYTF
TRBJ1-2,TRBV30,.,.,TGTGCCTGGAGTGTCGGCCCGCGTTATGGCTACACCTTC,CAWSVGPRYGYTF